These 3 T cell receptor beta chains came from one sample sequenced in a study of neurological immune-mediated disorders. MiXCR, run by TCRdb on the 5' RACE reads, gives a single entry per CDR3 protein. The sample contains some 66,000 distinct CDR3 sequences, 3.5% to 5% of which appear only once. Sequenced material: PBMCs. Every receptor here comes from a man between 25 and 39 years old with multiple sclerosis.

In this sample, this clonotype turned up many times. The J gene is TRBJ2-3, the V gene TRBV7-9; TRBD2 matches 7 bases. The CDR3 spans 16 residues. With V trimmed by 1 base and J by 4 bases, 8 bases remained unmatched. Germline V gene data show CDR1 as SEHNR and CDR2 as FQNEAQ (reference sequence). In DNA form, the CDR3 reads TGTGCCAGCAGCTTAGTGGATATGGGAGGGGCAGATACGCAGTATTTT. Translating gives CASSLVDMGGADTQYF. Full variable domain (outside the CDR3, taken from reference TRBV7-9 and TRBJ2-3): DTGVSQNPRHKITKRGQNVTFRCDPISEHNRLYWYRQTLGQGPEFLTYFQNEAQLEKSRLLSDRFSAERPKGSFSTLEIQRTEQGDSAMYLCASSLVDMGGADTQYFGPGTRLTVL.

This clonotype ranks as medium-sized (0.01 to 0.1%). Here the CDR3 reads CSAQNRDRGLSYEQYV. Written as DNA, the CDR3 is TGCAGTGCTCAGAACCGGGACAGGGGTTTGTCCTACGAGCAGTACGTC. V gene TRBV20-1 combines with J gene TRBJ2-7; 10 bases are a match to TRBD1. Losses at the gene ends were 5 bases for V and 1 base for J; bases not matched to a gene: 11. Germline V gene data show CDR1 as DFQATT and CDR2 as SNEGSKA (reference sequence). The CDR3 spans 16 residues.

This clonotype was found many times. V is TRBV7-9 and J is TRBJ2-3; D is possibly TRBD1 or TRBD2 (7 bases each). Germline V gene sequence: CDR1 SEHNR, CDR2 FQNEAQ (reference sequence). V was pared by 5 bases and J by 5 bases, with 14 bases between. The length of the CDR3 is 14 residues. The CDR3 protein is CASSPDREGDTQYF. CDR3 coding DNA: TGTGCCAGCAGCCCAGACAGGGAGGGAGATACGCAGTATTTT.